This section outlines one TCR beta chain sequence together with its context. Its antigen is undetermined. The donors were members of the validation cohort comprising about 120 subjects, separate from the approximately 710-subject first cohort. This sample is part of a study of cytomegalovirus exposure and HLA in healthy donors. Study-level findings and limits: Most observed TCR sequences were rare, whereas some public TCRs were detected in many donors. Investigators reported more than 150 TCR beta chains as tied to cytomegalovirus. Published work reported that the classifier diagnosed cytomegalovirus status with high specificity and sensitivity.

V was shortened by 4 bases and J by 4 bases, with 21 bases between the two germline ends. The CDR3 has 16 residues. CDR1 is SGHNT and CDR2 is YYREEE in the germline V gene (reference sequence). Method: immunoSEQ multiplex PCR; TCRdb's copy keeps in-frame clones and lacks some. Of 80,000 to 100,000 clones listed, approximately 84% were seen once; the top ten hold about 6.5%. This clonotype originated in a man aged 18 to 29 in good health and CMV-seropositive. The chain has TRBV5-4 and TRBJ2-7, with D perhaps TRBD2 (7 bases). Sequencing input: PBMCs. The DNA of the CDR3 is TGTGCCAGCAGCCCGTATGGGGGGGGGCGCCGGTACGAGCAGTACTTC. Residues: CASSPYGGGRRYEQYF. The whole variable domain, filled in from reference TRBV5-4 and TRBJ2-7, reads ETGVTQSPTHLIKTRGQQVTLRCSSQSGHNTVSWYQQALGQGPQFIFQYYREEENGRGNFPPRFSGLQFPNYSSELNVNALELDDSALYLCASSPYGGGRRYEQYFGPGTRLTVT.